A single T cell receptor beta chain is shown here with its context. Its specificity is unknown. The data were produced by immunoSEQ multiplex PCR, yet TCRdb's version contains in-frame clones alone and is incomplete. This table has about 47,000 clones, 90% to 95% appearing once. Germline assignment: CDR1 KGHSH and CDR2 LQKENI. Trimming took off 1 base at V and 0 bases at J, with 10 bases between the two ends. This CDR3 spans 16 amino acids. The donors belonged to the roughly 120-subject validation cohort, separate from the approximately 670-subject first cohort. This entry belongs to a study of cytomegalovirus exposure and HLA in healthy donors. General observations from the study: Testing in vitro showed three CMV-associated chains specific for CMV antigens. Most TCR sequences were rare, but some public TCRs occurred in many donors. The investigators catalogued 150 or so TCR beta chains as cytomegalovirus-associated.

This receptor was taken from a man younger than 35 in good health and CMV-seronegative. Sequencing input: PBMCs. The chain joins TRBV18 to TRBJ1-5; no clear D. The CDR3 nucleotides read TGTGCCAGCTCACCACTCCCCAGAAATAGCAATCAGCCCCAGCATTTT. It yields the protein CASSPLPRNSNQPQHF.